These 17 T cell receptor beta chains came from one sample sequenced in a study of T-cell reconstitution after alpha-beta-depleted transplantation in children. The TCRbeta library incorporated unique molecular identifiers. MiXCR, applied by TCRdb to the PCR reads, yields one record per CDR3 protein. Of hundreds of thousands of distinct CDR3 sequences detected, around 12% appear once; the ten largest clones hold roughly 0.84%. The source material was PBMCs, sampled before TCRalphabeta/CD19-depleted stem cell transplant. The receptors were gathered from a girl aged 2 to 10 with congenital amegakaryocytic thrombocytopenia, due to receive a stem cell transplant.

In this sample, this clonotype turned up many times. J is TRBJ2-3 and V is TRBV12-3 or TRBV12-4; 9 nucleotides agree with TRBD1. The CDR3 runs to 16 residues. The junction had 10 bases not matched to a gene; V was cut back by 4 bases and J by 5 bases. This CDR3 reads CASSSRTGGWVDTQYF. DNA of the CDR3: TGTGCCAGCAGTTCTCGAACAGGGGGCTGGGTAGATACGCAGTATTTT.

This rearrangement joins TRBV7-6 to TRBJ2-5; 8 bases map to TRBD2. The CDR3 sequence is 15 residues long. The germline CDR1 and CDR2 sequences are SGHVS and FNYEAQ. The ends lost 4 bases at V and 2 bases at J; junction bases unmatched: 6. The CDR3 reads CASSSTREGQETQYF. CDR3 sequence (DNA): TGTGCCAGCAGCTCAACCCGGGAGGGTCAAGAGACCCAGTACTTC.

This clonotype has at least ten counts. The chain couples TRBV20-1 to TRBJ2-1; D unresolved. The CDR3 sequence is 14 residues long. Germline CDR1 DFQATT, CDR2 SNEGSKA (reference sequence). V shed 0 bases and J shed 2 bases, with 8 bases lying between them. CDR3 residues: CSARDLDPYNEQFF. The CDR3 DNA is TGCAGTGCTAGAGACCTAGATCCCTACAATGAGCAGTTCTTC.

In its sample, this clonotype was seen many times. This chain uses TRBV12-3 or TRBV12-4 with TRBJ1-6; D remains ambiguous. CDR3 length equals 12 residues. Trimming removed 6 bases at V and 6 bases at J, with 6 bases between. CDR3 sequence: CASREINSPLHF. The CDR3 DNA reads as TGTGCCAGCAGGGAGATTAATTCACCCCTCCACTTT.

This clonotype was seen only a few times. J is TRBJ2-1 and V is TRBV29-1; weak D call: TRBD1 (7 bases). Per germline, CDR1 SQVTM and CDR2 ANQGSEA. This CDR3 has 15 amino acids. V was pared by 0 bases and J by 9 bases, with 18 bases between. CDR3 sequence: CSVEERGTESGEQFF. CDR3 DNA sequence: TGCAGCGTTGAAGAACGCGGGACAGAGAGTGGTGAGCAGTTCTTC.

The sample holds many counts of this clonotype. This chain joins TRBV20-1 and TRBJ2-7; D gene unclear. The CDR3 spans 15 residues. V was trimmed by 0 bases and J by 1 base, leaving 13 bases between them. The germline V gene encodes CDR1 DFQATT and CDR2 SNEGSKA (reference sequence). The CDR3: CSARDPTSPSYEQYF. The CDR3 DNA follows: TGCAGTGCTAGAGATCCTACGTCTCCGTCCTACGAGCAGTACTTC.

This rearrangement joins TRBV12-3 or TRBV12-4 to TRBJ1-1; tentative D call: TRBD1 (5 bases). V lost 6 bases, J lost 5 bases, and 28 bases lay in between. CDR3 length: 18 residues. The CDR3 nucleotides read TGTGCCAGCAGGACCCTTCTTACAGGCCCCCCCAGGCGGACTGAAGCTTTCTTT. This sequence encodes CASRTLLTGPPRRTEAFF.

This clonotype was seen more than once but under ten times. V gene TRBV12-3 or TRBV12-4 combines with J gene TRBJ1-2, with 7 bases fitting TRBD1. The CDR3 is made up of 13 amino acids. The J segment lost 6 bases and the V segment lost 5 bases, leaving 6 bases of the junction unmatched. CDR3 in DNA: TGTGCCAGCAGTCTACAGGGGATCCATGGCTACACCTTC. Its translation: CASSLQGIHGYTF.

This clonotype was detected a few times. The chain uses TRBV5-5 and TRBJ2-1; no clear D gene. Per the germline V gene, CDR1 is SGHKS and CDR2 is YYEKEE (reference sequence). Trimming took 6 bases from V and 0 from J, leaving 10 bases between them. This CDR3 is 14 amino acids long. CDR3 region: CASTPTSSYNEQFF. In nucleotides, the CDR3 is TGTGCCAGCACTCCAACCAGCTCCTACAATGAGCAGTTCTTC.

Ten or more counts support this clonotype. In DNA, the CDR3 is TGCAGTCTACAGGGGCCCGGCACAGATACGCAGTATTTT. This sequence encodes CSLQGPGTDTQYF. The genes are TRBV20-1 and TRBJ2-3; 7 bases map to TRBD1. The germline gives CDR1 DFQATT, CDR2 SNEGSKA (reference sequence). The CDR3 has 13 amino acids. V lost 8 bases, J lost 1 base, and 6 bases stayed unmatched.

Ten or more counts support this clonotype. The CDR3 reads CSATGGGTGELFF. The DNA of the CDR3 is TGCAGTGCTACAGGGGGCGGAACCGGGGAGCTGTTTTTT. The V and J genes are TRBV20-1 and TRBJ2-2, with 8 bases fitting TRBD1. The J segment lost 5 bases and the V segment lost 4 bases, leaving 3 bases of the junction unmatched. Germline CDR1 reads DFQATT; CDR2 reads SNEGSKA (reference sequence). The CDR3 extends over 13 amino acids.

This clonotype was counted ten times or more. J is TRBJ2-2 and V is TRBV20-1, with 8 bases identical to TRBD2. Germline V lookup: CDR1 DFQATT, CDR2 SNEGSKA (reference sequence). The CDR3 covers 16 residues. Trimming took 5 bases from V and 5 from J; bases not matched to a gene: 13. The chain's CDR3 is CSALSPGGPGTGELFF. DNA for the CDR3: TGCAGTGCTCTCTCCCCGGGAGGGCCCGGGACCGGGGAGCTGTTTTTT.

V and J are TRBV20-1 and TRBJ2-1; 9 bases align to TRBD2. The V gene end was trimmed by 0 bases and the J gene end by 4 bases; junction bases not matched to a gene: 10. The CDR3 length is 17 residues. The germline V gene has CDR1 DFQATT and CDR2 SNEGSKA (reference sequence). DNA for the CDR3: TGCAGTGCTAGAGACTTATATTTAGCGGGAGAATACAATGAGCAGTTCTTC. Translation: CSARDLYLAGEYNEQFF.

The chain links TRBV18 to TRBJ1-4, with D hard to call. V lost 2 bases to trimming and J lost 3 bases, with 13 bases between them. The germline V gene encodes CDR1 KGHSH and CDR2 LQKENI. The CDR3 has 16 residues. The CDR3 loop reads CASSPGLPVANEKLFF. In DNA form, the CDR3 reads TGTGCCAGCTCACCAGGGTTGCCCGTGGCTAATGAAAAACTGTTTTTT.

This clonotype was observed at least ten times. The chain carries TRBV20-1 and TRBJ2-4; D might be TRBD1 (6 bases). Germline CDR1 and CDR2: DFQATT and SNEGSKA (reference sequence). V was clipped by 5 bases and J by 2 bases, with 16 bases between them. CDR3 length equals 15 residues. The CDR3 sequence is CSASRQVLPKNIQYF. CDR3 DNA sequence: TGCAGTGCTTCTCGACAGGTCCTCCCCAAAAACATTCAGTACTTC.

The chain links TRBV5-1 to TRBJ2-1; D is unresolved. The CDR3 is 16 residues long. CDR1 SGHRS and CDR2 YFSETQ come from the germline V gene. The V end lost 1 base, the J end lost 7 bases, and 18 bases lay between the germline ends. CDR3 in amino acids: CASSLSVASGGNEQFF. The CDR3 DNA is TGCGCCAGCAGCTTGTCAGTGGCCTCGGGTGGGAATGAGCAGTTCTTC.

The sample holds a few counts of this clonotype. The V call is TRBV6-5, the J call TRBJ1-6; D gene unclear. The CDR3 is 17 amino acids. Trimming pared 2 bases from V and 7 bases from J, leaving 18 bases between. Germline V lookup: CDR1 MNHEY, CDR2 SVGAGI. The CDR3 DNA reads TGTGCCAGCAGTTACGCCACCTACGGAGGGCGGAATTCACCCCTCCACTTT. Translating gives CASSYATYGGRNSPLHF.